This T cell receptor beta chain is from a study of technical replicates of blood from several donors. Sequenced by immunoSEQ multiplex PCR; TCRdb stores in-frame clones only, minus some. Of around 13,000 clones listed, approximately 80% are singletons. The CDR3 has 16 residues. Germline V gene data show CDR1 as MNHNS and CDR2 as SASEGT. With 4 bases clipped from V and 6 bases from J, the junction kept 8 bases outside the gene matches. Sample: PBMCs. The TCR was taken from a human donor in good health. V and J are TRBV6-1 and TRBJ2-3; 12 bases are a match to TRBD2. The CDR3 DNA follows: TGTGCCAGCAGTGCATTACTAGCGGGAGGTTTTGATACGCAGTATTTT. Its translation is CASSALLAGGFDTQYF.